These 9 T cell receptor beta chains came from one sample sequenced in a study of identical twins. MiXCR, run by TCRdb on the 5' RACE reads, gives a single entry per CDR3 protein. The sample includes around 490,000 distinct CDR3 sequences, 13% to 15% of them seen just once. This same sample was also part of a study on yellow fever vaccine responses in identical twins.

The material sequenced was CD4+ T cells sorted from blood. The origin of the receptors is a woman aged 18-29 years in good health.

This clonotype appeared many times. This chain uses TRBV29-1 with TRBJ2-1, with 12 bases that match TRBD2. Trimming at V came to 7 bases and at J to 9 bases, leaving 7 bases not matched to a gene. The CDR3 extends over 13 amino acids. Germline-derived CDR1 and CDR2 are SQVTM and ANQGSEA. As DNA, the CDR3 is TGCAGCGACTCACTAGCGGGAGGTGGTGAGCAGTTCTTC. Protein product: CSDSLAGGGEQFF.

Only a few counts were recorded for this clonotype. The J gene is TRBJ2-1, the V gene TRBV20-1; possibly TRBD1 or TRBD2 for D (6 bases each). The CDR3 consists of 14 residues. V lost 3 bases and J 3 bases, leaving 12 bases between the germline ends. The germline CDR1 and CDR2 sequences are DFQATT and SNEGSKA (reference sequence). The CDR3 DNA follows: TGCAGTGCTAGTAGGGGGGTGGGCTACAATGAGCAGTTCTTC. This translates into CSASRGVGYNEQFF.

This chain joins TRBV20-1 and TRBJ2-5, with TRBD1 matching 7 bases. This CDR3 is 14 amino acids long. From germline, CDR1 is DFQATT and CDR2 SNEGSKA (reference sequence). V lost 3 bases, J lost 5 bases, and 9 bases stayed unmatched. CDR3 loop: CSAREKTGLETQYF. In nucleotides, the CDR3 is TGCAGTGCTAGGGAAAAGACAGGGCTGGAGACCCAGTACTTC.

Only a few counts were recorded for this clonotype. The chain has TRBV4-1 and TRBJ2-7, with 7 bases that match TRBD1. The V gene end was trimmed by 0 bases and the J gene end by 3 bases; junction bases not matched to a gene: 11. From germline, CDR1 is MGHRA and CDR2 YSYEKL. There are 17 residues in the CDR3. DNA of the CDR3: TGCGCCAGCAGCCAAGAAATAGACAGGGTGAGTTACTACGAGCAGTACTTC. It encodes CASSQEIDRVSYYEQYF.

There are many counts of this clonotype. CDR3 in DNA: TGCGCCAGCAGCCAAGATCGTGTAACGGTGCAGTACTTC. The encoded protein is CASSQDRVTVQYF. V usage is TRBV4-3 and J usage is TRBJ2-7; D gene uncertain. Trimming took 0 bases from V and 9 from J, leaving 12 bases between them. The CDR3 runs 13 residues. From germline, CDR1 is LGHNA and CDR2 YSLEER.

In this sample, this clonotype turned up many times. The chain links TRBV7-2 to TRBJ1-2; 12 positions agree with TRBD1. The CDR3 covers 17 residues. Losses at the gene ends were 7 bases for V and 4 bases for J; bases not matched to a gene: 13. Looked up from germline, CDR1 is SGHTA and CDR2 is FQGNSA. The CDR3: CASTLSGTGGAGYGYTF. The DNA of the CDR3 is TGTGCCAGCACCTTGAGCGGGACAGGGGGCGCAGGCTATGGCTACACCTTC.

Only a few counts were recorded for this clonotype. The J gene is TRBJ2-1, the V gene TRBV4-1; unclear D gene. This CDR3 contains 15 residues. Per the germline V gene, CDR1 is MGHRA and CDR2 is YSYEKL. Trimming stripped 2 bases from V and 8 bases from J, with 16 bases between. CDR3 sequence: CASSQRGVWVYEQFF. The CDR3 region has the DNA TGCGCCAGCAGCCAACGAGGAGTTTGGGTGTATGAGCAGTTCTTC.

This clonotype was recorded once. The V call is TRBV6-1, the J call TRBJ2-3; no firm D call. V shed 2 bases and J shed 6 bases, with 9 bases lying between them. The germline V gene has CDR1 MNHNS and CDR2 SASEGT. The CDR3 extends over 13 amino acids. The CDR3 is CASSESNGDTQYF. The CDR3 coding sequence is TGTGCCAGCAGTGAATCGAACGGTGATACGCAGTATTTT.

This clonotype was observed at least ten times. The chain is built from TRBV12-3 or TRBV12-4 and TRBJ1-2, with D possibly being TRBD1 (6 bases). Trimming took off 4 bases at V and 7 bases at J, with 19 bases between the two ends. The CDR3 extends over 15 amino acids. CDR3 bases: TGTGCCAGCAGTTCCGGAACAGGGTATGAGGGTGGCTACACCTTC. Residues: CASSSGTGYEGGYTF.